The T cell receptor beta chain under discussion was sequenced for a study of circulating and synovial CD4+ cells in juvenile arthritis. Broader study findings: T cell genome counts differed by at least an order of magnitude between CPL and CD4 samples. Diversity here was lower than in bulk blood CD4 cells. Deeper sequencing increased measured overlap with synovial clonotypes.

In the case of this clone: Its antigen is still unknown.

Assay used: immunoSEQ multiplex PCR; TCRdb lists only in-frame clones, some missing. The sample lists about 30,000 clones; 80% to 95% were seen once. Germline CDR1 reads LGHDT; CDR2 reads YNNKEL (reference sequence). This CDR3 has 9 residues. The receptor comes from a human donor with juvenile idiopathic arthritis. The chain links TRBV3-1 (or the pseudogene TRBV3-2) to TRBJ2-7, with D unresolved. Sequences were obtained from CD4+ T cells from blood. CDR3 protein: CAGRYEQYF. Here the CDR3 DNA reads TGTGCGGGCCGATATGAGCAGTACTTC.